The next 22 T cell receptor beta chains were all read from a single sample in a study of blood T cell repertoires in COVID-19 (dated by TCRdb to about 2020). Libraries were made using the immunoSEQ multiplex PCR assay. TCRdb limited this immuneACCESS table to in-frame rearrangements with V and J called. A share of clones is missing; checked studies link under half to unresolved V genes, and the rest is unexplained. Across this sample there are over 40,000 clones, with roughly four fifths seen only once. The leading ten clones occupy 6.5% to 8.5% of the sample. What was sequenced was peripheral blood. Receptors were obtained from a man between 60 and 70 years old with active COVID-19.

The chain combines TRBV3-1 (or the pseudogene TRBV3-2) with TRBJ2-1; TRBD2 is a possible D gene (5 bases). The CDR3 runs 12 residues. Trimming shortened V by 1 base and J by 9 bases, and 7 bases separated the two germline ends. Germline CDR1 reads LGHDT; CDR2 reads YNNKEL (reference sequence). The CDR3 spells CASSQAAGEQFF. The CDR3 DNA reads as TGTGCCAGCAGCCAAGCGGCGGGTGAGCAGTTCTTC.

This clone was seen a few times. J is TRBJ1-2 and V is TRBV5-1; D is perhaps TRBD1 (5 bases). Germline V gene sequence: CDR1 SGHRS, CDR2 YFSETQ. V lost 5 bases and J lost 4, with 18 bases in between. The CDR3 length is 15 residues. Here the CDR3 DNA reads TGCGCCAGCAGTCAGCTCACGGGGGGAGGCTATGGCTACACCTTC. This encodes CASSQLTGGGYGYTF.

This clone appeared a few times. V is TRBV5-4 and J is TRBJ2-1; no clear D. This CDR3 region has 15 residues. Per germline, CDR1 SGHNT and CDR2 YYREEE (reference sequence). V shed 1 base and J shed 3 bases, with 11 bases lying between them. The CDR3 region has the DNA TGTGCCAGCAGCTTGTCAAACAGCTTCTACAATGAGCAGTTCTTC. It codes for CASSLSNSFYNEQFF.

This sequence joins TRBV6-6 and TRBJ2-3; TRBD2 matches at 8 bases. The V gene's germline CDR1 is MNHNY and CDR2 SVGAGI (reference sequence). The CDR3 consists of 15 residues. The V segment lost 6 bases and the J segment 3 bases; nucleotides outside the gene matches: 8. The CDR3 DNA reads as TGTGCCAGCAGCTCAACGGGACTAGAGACAGATACGCAGTATTTT. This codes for CASSSTGLETDTQYF.

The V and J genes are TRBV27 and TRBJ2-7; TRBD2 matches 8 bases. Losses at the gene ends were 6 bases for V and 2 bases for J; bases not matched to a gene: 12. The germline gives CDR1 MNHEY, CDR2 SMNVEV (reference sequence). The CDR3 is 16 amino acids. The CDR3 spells CASSPIAERGPYEQYF. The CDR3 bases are TGTGCCAGCAGCCCTATCGCCGAGCGGGGGCCCTACGAGCAGTACTTC.

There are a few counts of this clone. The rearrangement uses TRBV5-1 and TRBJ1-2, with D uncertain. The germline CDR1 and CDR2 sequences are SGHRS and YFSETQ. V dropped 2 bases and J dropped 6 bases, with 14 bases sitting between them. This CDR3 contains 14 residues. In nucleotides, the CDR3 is TGCGCCAGCAGCTTTGAGGGAATAAGGGATGGCTACACCTTC. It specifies CASSFEGIRDGYTF.

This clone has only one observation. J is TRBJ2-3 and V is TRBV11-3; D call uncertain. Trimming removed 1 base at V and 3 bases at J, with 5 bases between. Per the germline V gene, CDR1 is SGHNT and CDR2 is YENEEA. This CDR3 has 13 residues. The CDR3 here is CASSLVYTDTQYF. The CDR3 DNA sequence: TGTGCCAGCAGCTTAGTCTATACAGATACGCAGTATTTT.

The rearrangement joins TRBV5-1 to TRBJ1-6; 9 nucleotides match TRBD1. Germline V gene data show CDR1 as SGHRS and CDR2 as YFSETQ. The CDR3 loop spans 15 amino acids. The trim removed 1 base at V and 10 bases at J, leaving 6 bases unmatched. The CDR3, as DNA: TGCGCCAGCAGCTTGAGTGGACAGGGGCGGTCACCCCTCCACTTT. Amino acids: CASSLSGQGRSPLHF.

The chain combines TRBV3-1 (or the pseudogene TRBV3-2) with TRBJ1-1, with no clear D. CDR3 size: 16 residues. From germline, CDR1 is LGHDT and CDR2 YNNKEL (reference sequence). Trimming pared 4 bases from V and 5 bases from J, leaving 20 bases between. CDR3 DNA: TGTGCCAGCAGCCGACCCTCTTTGGGCGGGAGTACTGAAGCTTTCTTT. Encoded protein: CASSRPSLGGSTEAFF.

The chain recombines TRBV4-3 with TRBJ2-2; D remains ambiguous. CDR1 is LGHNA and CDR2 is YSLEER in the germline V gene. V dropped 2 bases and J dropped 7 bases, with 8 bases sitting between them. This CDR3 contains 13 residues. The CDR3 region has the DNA TGCGCCAGCAGCCAACAGGTTTTCGGGGAGCTGTTTTTT. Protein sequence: CASSQQVFGELFF.

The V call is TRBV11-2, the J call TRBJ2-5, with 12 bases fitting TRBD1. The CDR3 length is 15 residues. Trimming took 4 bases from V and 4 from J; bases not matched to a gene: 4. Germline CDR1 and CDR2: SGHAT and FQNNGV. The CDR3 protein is CASSSGQGARETQYF. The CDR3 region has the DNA TGTGCCAGCAGCTCGGGACAGGGGGCGCGAGAGACCCAGTACTTC.

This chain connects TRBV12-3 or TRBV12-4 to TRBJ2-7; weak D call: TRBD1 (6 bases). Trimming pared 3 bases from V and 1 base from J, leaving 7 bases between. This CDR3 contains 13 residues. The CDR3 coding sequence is TGTGCCAGCAGTTTCGGACAGTCCTACGAGCAGTACTTC. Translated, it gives CASSFGQSYEQYF.

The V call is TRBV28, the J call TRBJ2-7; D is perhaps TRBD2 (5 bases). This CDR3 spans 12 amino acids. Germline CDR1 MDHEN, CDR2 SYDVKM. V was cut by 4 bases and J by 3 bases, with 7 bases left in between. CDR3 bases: TGTGCCAGCAGTTCGGGATTCTACGAGCAGTACTTC. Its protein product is CASSSGFYEQYF.

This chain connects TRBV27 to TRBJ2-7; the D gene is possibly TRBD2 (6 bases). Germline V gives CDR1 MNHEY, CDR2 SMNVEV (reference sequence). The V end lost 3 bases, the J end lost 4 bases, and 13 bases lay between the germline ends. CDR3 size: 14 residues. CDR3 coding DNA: TGTGCCAGCAGTTTTCTCGGGAGAACTTACGAGCAGTACTTC. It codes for CASSFLGRTYEQYF.

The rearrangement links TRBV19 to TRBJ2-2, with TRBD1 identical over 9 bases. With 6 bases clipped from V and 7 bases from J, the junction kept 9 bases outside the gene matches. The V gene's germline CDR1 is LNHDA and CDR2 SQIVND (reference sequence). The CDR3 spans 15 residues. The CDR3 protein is CASRLQGQGDGELFF. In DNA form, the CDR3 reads TGTGCCAGTAGACTTCAGGGACAGGGAGACGGGGAGCTGTTTTTT.

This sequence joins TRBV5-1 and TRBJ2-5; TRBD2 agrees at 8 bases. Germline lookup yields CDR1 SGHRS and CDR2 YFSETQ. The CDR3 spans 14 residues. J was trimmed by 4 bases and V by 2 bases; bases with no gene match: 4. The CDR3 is CASSLGLAGETQYF. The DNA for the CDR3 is TGCGCCAGCAGCTTAGGACTAGCCGGAGAGACCCAGTACTTC.

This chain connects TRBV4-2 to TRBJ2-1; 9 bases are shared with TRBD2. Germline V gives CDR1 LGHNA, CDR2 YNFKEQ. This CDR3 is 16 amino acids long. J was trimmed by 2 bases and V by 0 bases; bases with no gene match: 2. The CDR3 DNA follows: TGTGCCAGCAGCCAAGAACCTAGCGGGACCTACAATGAGCAGTTCTTC. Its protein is CASSQEPSGTYNEQFF.

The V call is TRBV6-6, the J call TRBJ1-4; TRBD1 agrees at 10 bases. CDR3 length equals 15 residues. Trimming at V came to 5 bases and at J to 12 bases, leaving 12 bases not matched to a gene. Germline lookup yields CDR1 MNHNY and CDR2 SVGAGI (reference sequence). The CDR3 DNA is TGTGCCAGCAGTGGCCGGGACAGGGGCCCTGCCGAACTGTTTTTT. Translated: CASSGRDRGPAELFF.

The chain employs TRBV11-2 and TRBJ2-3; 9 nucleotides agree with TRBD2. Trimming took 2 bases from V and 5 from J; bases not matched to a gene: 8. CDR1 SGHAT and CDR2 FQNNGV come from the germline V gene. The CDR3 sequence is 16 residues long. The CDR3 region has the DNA TGTGCCAGCAGCTTAATAAGGGCGGGAGGGGGAGATACGCAGTATTTT. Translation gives CASSLIRAGGGDTQYF.

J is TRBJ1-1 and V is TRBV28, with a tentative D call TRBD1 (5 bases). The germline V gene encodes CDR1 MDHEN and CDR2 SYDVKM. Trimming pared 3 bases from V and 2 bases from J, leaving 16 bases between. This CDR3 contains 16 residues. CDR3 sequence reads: CASSLAGGTANTEAFF. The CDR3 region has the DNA TGTGCCAGCAGTTTGGCGGGGGGGACGGCTAACACTGAAGCTTTCTTT.

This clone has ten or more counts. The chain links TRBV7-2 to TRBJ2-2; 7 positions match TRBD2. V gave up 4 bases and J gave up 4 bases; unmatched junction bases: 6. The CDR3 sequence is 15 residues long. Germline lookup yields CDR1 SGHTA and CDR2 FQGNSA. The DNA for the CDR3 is TGTGCCAGCAGCTCTTTGGGCGGGGGCACCGGGGAGCTGTTTTTT. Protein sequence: CASSSLGGGTGELFF.

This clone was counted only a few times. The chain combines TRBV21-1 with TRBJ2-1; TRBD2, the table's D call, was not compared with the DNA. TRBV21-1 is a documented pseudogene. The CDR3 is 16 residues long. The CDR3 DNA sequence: TGTGCCAGCAGCAGAGGGGCCAGAGGGAGGGCTCTTGAGCAGTTCTTC. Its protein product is CASSRGARGRALEQFF.